This record looks at one T cell receptor beta chain sequence and its context. The record originates from a study of shared clonotypes between healthy human individuals. CDR1 is MNHEY and CDR2 is SVGAGI in the germline V gene. CDR3 length: 14 residues. Between the trimmed V and J ends, which lost 6 bases and 2 bases, there was a span of 14 bases. The table came from immunoSEQ multiplex PCR; TCRdb's copy has only in-frame clones and leaves some out. The sample contains some 1.1 million clones, roughly 80% of which appear only once. The rearrangement joins TRBV6-5 to TRBJ2-7; D may be TRBD1 (6 bases). The source material was memory CD4+ T cells from PBMCs. Subset reported: CD45RA-negative fraction. The source is a young man in good health. Some clones in this sample may be carry-over from other donors' samples. CDR3 DNA: TGTGCCAGCAGGGCTCGAGGGGGTCCCTACGAGCAGTACTTC. It yields the protein CASRARGGPYEQYF.